The clone carrying this TCR beta chain came up a few times. Its target is unknown. Data came from immunoSEQ multiplex PCR; TCRdb stores just in-frame clones and leaves some out. The table shows about 15,000 clones, with 62% occurring only once. V shed 3 bases and J shed 1 base, with 6 bases lying between them. Per germline, CDR1 KGHSH and CDR2 LQKENI. The length of the CDR3 is 14 residues. This sample was taken from a study of CD4+ T cells in melanoma. Study findings and constraints: CD8+ T cell, macrophage and B cell function reportedly correlated with neoantigen-specific CD4+ T cells.

Sequenced material: cells from a culture (not recorded whether cultured in vitro). The rearrangement uses TRBV18 and TRBJ2-2; no definite D call. The receptor was isolated from a human donor with melanoma. This CDR3 is CASSPDGNTGELFF. The DNA for the CDR3 is TGTGCCAGCTCACCGGACGGGAACACCGGGGAGCTGTTTTTT.